The T cell receptor beta chain described here comes from a study of regulatory dendritic cells for organ transplantation. J lost 8 bases, V lost 10 bases, and 8 bases had no gene match. CDR1 and CDR2 from the germline V gene are LNHDA and SQIVND (reference sequence). The CDR3 sequence is 12 residues long. With regard to this clone: As yet, its antigen is unknown.

Profiling relied on immunoSEQ multiplex PCR, and the TCRdb table lists in-frame clones only, not all of them. The sample has tens of thousands of clones, under 90% seen once; the top ten hold approximately 0.4%. Overall study results and limits: Mature dendritic cells appeared to drive more memory CD8+ clonal expansion than regulatory ones. Considerable individual heterogeneity was seen in alloreactive memory CD8+ T cells. Memory T cells were less diverse than naive, with memory CD8+ most oligoclonal.

Sequencing input: naive CD8+ T cells from blood. Documented subset: CD45RA+ naive T cells. The rearrangement uses TRBV19 and TRBJ2-1; 7 nucleotides line up with TRBD1. The sequence was obtained from a human donor in good health. For the CDR3, the DNA is TGTGCCATCTCGGGACAGAGCGATGAGCAGTTCTTC. Translating it yields CAISGQSDEQFF.